This TCR beta chain comes out of a study of blood T cells in healthy people across ages. In its sample, this clonotype was seen a few times. V gave up 5 bases and J gave up 4 bases; unmatched junction bases: 6. Germline V gene lookup returns CDR1 MNHEY and CDR2 SVGEGT. The CDR3 length is 14 residues. Alongside a J-beta primer mix, a sample-barcoded 5' primer served in a second PCR lasting about 7 to 12 cycles. TCRdb reanalysed the 5' RACE reads using MiXCR and keeps one entry per CDR3 protein. The sample consists of hundreds of thousands of distinct CDR3 sequences, 45% to 65% of them appearing once. The specimen was blood. The clonotype originates from a man in his 60s in good health. This rearrangement joins TRBV6-2 or TRBV6-3 to TRBJ1-1; 8 bases are shared with TRBD1. This chain's CDR3 is CASSQQGGGTEAFF. CDR3 nucleotide sequence: TGTGCCAGCAGTCAACAGGGGGGTGGCACTGAAGCTTTCTTT.